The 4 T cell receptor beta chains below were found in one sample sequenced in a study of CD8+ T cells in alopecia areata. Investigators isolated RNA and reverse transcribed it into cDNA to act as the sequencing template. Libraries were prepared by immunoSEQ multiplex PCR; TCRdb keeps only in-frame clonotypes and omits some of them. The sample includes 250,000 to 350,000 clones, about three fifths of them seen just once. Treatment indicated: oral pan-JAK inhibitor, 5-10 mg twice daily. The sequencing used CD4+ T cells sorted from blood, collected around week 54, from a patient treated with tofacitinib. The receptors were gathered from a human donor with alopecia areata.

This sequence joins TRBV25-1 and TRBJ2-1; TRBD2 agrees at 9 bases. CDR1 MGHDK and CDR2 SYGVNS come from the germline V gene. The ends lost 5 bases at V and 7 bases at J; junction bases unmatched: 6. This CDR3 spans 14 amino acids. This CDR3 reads CASSPLAGPNEQFF. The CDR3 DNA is TGTGCCAGCAGTCCCCTAGCGGGGCCGAATGAGCAGTTCTTC. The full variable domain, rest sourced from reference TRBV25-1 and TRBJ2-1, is EADIYQTPRYLVIGTGKKITLECSQTMGHDKMYWYQQDPGMELHLIHYSYGVNSTEKGDLSSESTVSRIRTEHFPLTLESARPSHTSQYLCASSPLAGPNEQFFGPGTRLTVL.

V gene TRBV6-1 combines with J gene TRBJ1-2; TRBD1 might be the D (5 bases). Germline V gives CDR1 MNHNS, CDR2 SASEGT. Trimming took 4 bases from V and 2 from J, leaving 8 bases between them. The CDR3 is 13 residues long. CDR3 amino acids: CASSVTGNYGYTF. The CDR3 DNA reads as TGTGCCAGCAGTGTAACAGGCAACTATGGCTACACCTTC.

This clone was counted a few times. CDR3 nucleotide sequence: TGTGCCAGCAGGCGCGGCACTGAAGCTTTCTTT. It yields the protein CASRRGTEAFF. This sequence joins TRBV7-9 and TRBJ1-1; D is uncertain. The CDR3 totals 11 residues. Trimming removed 6 bases from V and 4 bases from J, with 6 bases in between. Looked up from germline, CDR1 is SEHNR and CDR2 is FQNEAQ (reference sequence).

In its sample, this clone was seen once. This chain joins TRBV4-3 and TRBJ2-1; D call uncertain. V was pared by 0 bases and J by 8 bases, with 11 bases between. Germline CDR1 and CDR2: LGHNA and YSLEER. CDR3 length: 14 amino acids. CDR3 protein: CASSQDRPPDEQFF. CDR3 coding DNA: TGCGCCAGCAGCCAAGATAGACCGCCGGATGAGCAGTTCTTC.